The 20 T cell receptor beta chains presented below share a single source sample, sequenced in a study of long-term antiretroviral therapy in people with HIV. Investigators performed immunoSEQ version v3.0 at survey level. Data came from immunoSEQ multiplex PCR; TCRdb stores just in-frame clones and leaves some out. The repertoire holds around 37,000 clones, with roughly 85% as singletons. The sequencing here drew on unsorted PBMCs, taken approximately 3.5 years after starting antiretroviral therapy. The receptor set was obtained from a man between 18 and 29 years old with HIV.

The V and J genes are TRBV27 and TRBJ1-1, with TRBD1 identical over 9 bases. The germline gives CDR1 MNHEY, CDR2 SMNVEV (reference sequence). The J segment lost 5 bases and the V segment lost 5 bases, leaving 6 bases of the junction unmatched. CDR3 length equals 14 residues. The CDR3 reads CASSLGQGVTEAFF. CDR3 sequence (DNA): TGTGCCAGCAGTCTGGGACAGGGTGTGACTGAAGCTTTCTTT.

The rearrangement joins TRBV6-5 to TRBJ1-5, with 7 bases that match TRBD1. The V gene's germline CDR1 is MNHEY and CDR2 SVGAGI. CDR3 length: 15 residues. The V and J ends lost 5 bases and 7 bases, in that order; junction bases with no gene match: 11. This CDR3 reads CASSPSGGSGQPQHF. The CDR3 DNA is TGTGCCAGCAGTCCATCAGGGGGATCAGGGCAGCCCCAGCATTTT.

This clone is a singleton in its sample. V usage is TRBV19 and J usage is TRBJ2-7, with D perhaps TRBD2 (6 bases). Germline loops: CDR1 LNHDA, CDR2 SQIVND (reference sequence). Trimming stripped 10 bases from V and 3 bases from J, with 16 bases between. The CDR3 runs to 13 residues. CDR3 bases: TGTGCCACCCGGCGGGACGGAATCTACGAGCAGTACTTC. This gives the protein CATRRDGIYEQYF.

This clone was observed a handful of times. CDR3 amino acids: CASISGQGNTEAFF. In DNA form, the CDR3 reads TGTGCCAGCATCTCGGGACAGGGGAACACTGAAGCTTTCTTT. V is TRBV7-9 and J is TRBJ1-1; 9 bases line up with TRBD1. V trimming: 7 bases; J trimming: 1 base; junction bases outside the gene matches: 4. In germline, CDR1 is SEHNR, CDR2 FQNEAQ (reference sequence). The CDR3 is 14 residues long.

This chain uses TRBV27 with TRBJ2-1; D call uncertain. The germline V gene has CDR1 MNHEY and CDR2 SMNVEV (reference sequence). V lost 5 bases and J 2 bases, leaving 7 bases between the germline ends. CDR3 length equals 13 residues. This CDR3 is CASSRPAYNEQFF. CDR3 sequence (DNA): TGTGCCAGCAGTCGACCCGCCTACAATGAGCAGTTCTTC.

CDR3 sequence: CASSLQPYNSPLHF. In DNA form, the CDR3 reads TGTGCCAGCAGCCTACAACCTTATAATTCACCCCTCCACTTT. This chain joins TRBV6-5 and TRBJ1-6; D is unclear. The CDR3 is 14 amino acids. Germline values: CDR1 MNHEY, CDR2 SVGAGI. Trimming left V 6 bases short and J 4 bases short, with 10 bases between.

This clone has only one observation. The CDR3 region has the DNA TGTGCCAGCAGCTCTAACGGGGGGAAGGCTTTCTTT. It translates to CASSSNGGKAFF. The J gene is TRBJ1-1, the V gene TRBV5-6, with D maybe TRBD1 (5 bases). V was pared by 3 bases and J by 11 bases, with 14 bases between. CDR3 length equals 12 residues. Germline V gene data show CDR1 as SGHDT and CDR2 as YYEEEE.

This clone was seen only once. The chain employs TRBV27 and TRBJ2-4; TRBD1 matches at 8 bases. Losses at the gene ends were 4 bases for V and 3 bases for J; bases not matched to a gene: 14. This CDR3 comprises 18 residues. Germline-derived CDR1 and CDR2 are MNHEY and SMNVEV (reference sequence). CDR3: CASSSGVVPTGDKNIQYF. The DNA for the CDR3 is TGTGCCAGCAGTTCAGGGGTCGTTCCGACAGGGGACAAAAACATTCAGTACTTC.

The chain employs TRBV4-1 and TRBJ1-1, with 8 nucleotides matching TRBD1. The germline V gene has CDR1 MGHRA and CDR2 YSYEKL. The CDR3 has 15 amino acids. V gave up 2 bases and J gave up 5 bases; unmatched junction bases: 7. CDR3 protein: CASSQIRQGRTEAFF. The CDR3 nucleotides are TGCGCCAGCAGCCAAATTCGACAGGGGAGGACTGAAGCTTTCTTT.

This clone came up once. The chain is built from TRBV11-3 and TRBJ2-7; D is tentatively TRBD1 or TRBD2 (5 bases each). Germline V lookup: CDR1 SGHNT, CDR2 YENEEA. The CDR3 is made up of 14 amino acids. Trimming removed 5 bases at V and 0 bases at J, with 11 bases between. The CDR3, as DNA: TGTGCCAGCAGCACCGACAGCGGCTCCTACGAGCAGTACTTC. Protein product: CASSTDSGSYEQYF.

The chain carries TRBV6-5 and TRBJ2-1; TRBD1 or TRBD2 may be the D gene (5 bases each). The CDR3 is made up of 15 amino acids. Germline V lookup: CDR1 MNHEY, CDR2 SVGAGI. Trimming removed 3 bases at V and 0 bases at J, with 9 bases between. In DNA form, the CDR3 reads TGTGCCAGCAGTTATCCAGGGAGCTCCTACAATGAGCAGTTCTTC. It encodes CASSYPGSSYNEQFF.

This chain joins TRBV7-8 and TRBJ2-5, with 7 bases fitting TRBD1. Looked up from germline, CDR1 is SGHVS and CDR2 is FQNEAQ. The V gene end was trimmed by 5 bases and the J gene end by 2 bases; junction bases not matched to a gene: 5. This CDR3 spans 14 amino acids. The CDR3 DNA reads TGTGCCAGCAGCGAGACAGGGCTTCAAGAGACCCAGTACTTC. Translating it yields CASSETGLQETQYF.

V is TRBV14 and J is TRBJ2-7; D is unresolved. V lost 3 bases and J lost 5, with 8 bases in between. Per germline, CDR1 SGHDN and CDR2 FVKESK. The CDR3 totals 12 residues. In nucleotides, the CDR3 is TGTGCCAGCAGCCATATCCCGAACGAGCAGTACTTC. The encoded protein is CASSHIPNEQYF.

The chain couples TRBV27 to TRBJ2-1; D uncertain. Germline V gene lookup returns CDR1 MNHEY and CDR2 SMNVEV (reference sequence). The CDR3 runs 14 residues. The ends were cut back, 3 bases at V and 7 bases at J, with 13 bases in the middle. The CDR3 is CASSFQVLGNEQFF. The CDR3 bases are TGTGCCAGCAGTTTTCAGGTACTGGGGAATGAGCAGTTCTTC.

This clone was detected once. The rearrangement joins TRBV7-9 to TRBJ2-3; D possibly uses TRBD1 or TRBD2 (6 bases each). The CDR3 has 14 residues. Between the trimmed V and J ends, which lost 5 bases and 7 bases, there was a span of 16 bases. Per germline, CDR1 SEHNR and CDR2 FQNEAQ (reference sequence). Here the CDR3 DNA reads TGTGCCAGCAGCCCACCCGGGGGCCACCATACGCAGTATTTT. Protein: CASSPPGGHHTQYF.

This clone was picked up one time. The chain joins TRBV7-2 to TRBJ2-7; D remains ambiguous. Germline assignment: CDR1 SGHTA and CDR2 FQGNSA. The CDR3 is 12 amino acids. Trimming cost V 5 bases and J 5 bases, with 10 bases left between them. Here the CDR3 DNA reads TGTGCCAGCAGCCCTTATCTCCACGAGCAGTACTTC. It yields the protein CASSPYLHEQYF.

The table lists this clone with a count of one. V usage is TRBV19 and J usage is TRBJ1-6; TRBD1 agrees at 7 bases. CDR3 length: 13 amino acids. Germline assignment: CDR1 LNHDA and CDR2 SQIVND (reference sequence). The junction had 4 bases not matched to a gene; V was cut back by 6 bases and J by 8 bases. The CDR3 nucleotides are TGTGCCAGTAGCCTCGACAGGGATTCACCCCTCCACTTT. Amino acid sequence: CASSLDRDSPLHF.

This chain connects TRBV7-6 to TRBJ2-2; a weak D match, TRBD2 (7 bases). V was shortened by 5 bases and J by 2 bases, with 15 bases between the two germline ends. The CDR3 covers 16 residues. The germline gives CDR1 SGHVS, CDR2 FNYEAQ. CDR3 region: CASSLHRGANTGELFF. Here the CDR3 DNA reads TGTGCCAGCAGCCTCCACCGGGGGGCCAACACCGGGGAGCTGTTTTTT.

V is TRBV6-6 and J is TRBJ1-1; a weak D match, TRBD1 (5 bases). Germline V gives CDR1 MNHNY, CDR2 SVGAGI (reference sequence). CDR3 size: 15 residues. V dropped 6 bases and J dropped 3 bases, with 17 bases sitting between them. The CDR3 DNA is TGTGCCAGCAGCCGCCCAGGGAACCCTCACACTGAAGCTTTCTTT. Translated, it gives CASSRPGNPHTEAFF.

This chain links TRBV5-4 with TRBJ2-7; maybe TRBD1 (5 bases). Germline V lookup: CDR1 SGHNT, CDR2 YYREEE (reference sequence). V was shortened by 5 bases and J by 2 bases, with 17 bases between the two germline ends. This CDR3 has 15 residues. The CDR3 region has the DNA TGTGCCAGCAGTGAGATAGGGGTCCCCCCCTACGAGCAGTACTTC. It translates to CASSEIGVPPYEQYF.